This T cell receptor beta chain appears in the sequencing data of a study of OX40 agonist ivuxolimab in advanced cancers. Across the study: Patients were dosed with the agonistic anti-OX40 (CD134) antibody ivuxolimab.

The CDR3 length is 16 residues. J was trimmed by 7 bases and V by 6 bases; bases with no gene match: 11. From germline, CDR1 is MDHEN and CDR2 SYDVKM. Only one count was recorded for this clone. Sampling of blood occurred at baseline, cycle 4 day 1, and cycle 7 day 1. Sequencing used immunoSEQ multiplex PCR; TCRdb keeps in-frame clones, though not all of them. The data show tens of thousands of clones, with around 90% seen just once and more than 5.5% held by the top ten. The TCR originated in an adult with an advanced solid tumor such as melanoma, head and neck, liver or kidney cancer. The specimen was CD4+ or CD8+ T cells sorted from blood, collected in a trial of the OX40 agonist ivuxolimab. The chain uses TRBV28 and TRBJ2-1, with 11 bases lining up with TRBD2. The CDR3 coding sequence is TGTGCCAGCAGCACCCCCACTAGCGGGAGTTTAAATGAGCAGTTCTTC. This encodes CASSTPTSGSLNEQFF.